This TCR beta chain was sequenced in a study of shared clonotypes between healthy human individuals. This clone is a singleton in its sample. Its antigen is unknown. Assay: immunoSEQ multiplex PCR; the TCRdb copy retains only in-frame clones and omits some. Here the sample spans about 2.3 million clones, around 93% being singletons. Findings of the study overall: An expected dependence of interdonor clonotype sharing on sequencing depth was noted.

The sequence derives from a man aged 18 to 30 in good health. Some clones in this sample may be carry-over from other donors' samples. The source material was naive CD4+ T cells from PBMCs. Subset indicated: CD45RA+ positively selected.

Here the CDR3 reads CASSFPLAGGAKNIQYF. CDR3 DNA: TGTGCCAGCAGCTTCCCGTTAGCGGGAGGCGCCAAAAACATTCAGTACTTC. The V gene is TRBV7-3, the J gene TRBJ2-4, with 10 bases fitting TRBD2. This CDR3 has 17 residues. CDR1 and CDR2 from the germline V gene are SGHTA and FQGTGA. The J segment lost 1 base and the V segment lost 3 bases, leaving 6 bases of the junction unmatched.